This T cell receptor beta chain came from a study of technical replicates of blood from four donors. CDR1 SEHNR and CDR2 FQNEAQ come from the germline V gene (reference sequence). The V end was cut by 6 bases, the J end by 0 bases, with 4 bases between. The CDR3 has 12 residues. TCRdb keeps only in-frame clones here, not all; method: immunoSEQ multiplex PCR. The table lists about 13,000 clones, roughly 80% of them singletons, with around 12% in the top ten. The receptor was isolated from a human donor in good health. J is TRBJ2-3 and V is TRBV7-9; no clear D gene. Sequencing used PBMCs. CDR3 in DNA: TGTGCCAGCAGTTCTAGCACAGATACGCAGTATTTT. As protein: CASSSSTDTQYF.